This entry lists 5 T cell receptor beta chains sequenced from one sample in a study of T cell responses to AZD1222 COVID-19 vaccine listed by TCRdb under 2021. Taken with the paper, the label for time point translates to: about 28 days (+/-7) after the second vaccine dose. The library was obtained by the immunoSEQ multiplex PCR assay. The table comes from immuneACCESS by way of TCRdb, which keeps in-frame sequences with V and J called. Part of the clones is missing from these tables; in studies checked, under half for an unresolved V gene and the rest for unknown reasons. This sample lists 150,000 to 250,000 clones; roughly 92% were detected once. Together, the top ten hold roughly 0.99% of the sample. The input for sequencing was peripheral blood, taken 28 days after the second AZD1222 dose. These receptor sequences come from an adult who received the AZD1222 COVID-19 vaccine.

The chain employs TRBV5-1 and TRBJ1-1; D remains unclear. From germline, CDR1 is SGHRS and CDR2 YFSETQ. This CDR3 is 15 amino acids long. V dropped 1 base and J dropped 1 base, with 11 bases sitting between them. The CDR3 loop is CASSLMRSGNTEAFF. The CDR3 DNA reads TGCGCCAGCAGCTTGATGCGTTCCGGGAACACTGAAGCTTTCTTT.

V gene TRBV6-2 or TRBV6-3 combines with J gene TRBJ1-1; D is uncertain. CDR1 MNHEY and CDR2 SVGEGT come from the germline V gene. The CDR3 has 14 residues. With 5 bases removed from V and 0 bases from J, the gap between germline ends came to 10 bases. CDR3 protein: CASSRVRLNTEAFF. CDR3 sequence (DNA): TGTGCCAGCAGTAGGGTACGGCTGAACACTGAAGCTTTCTTT.

This sequence joins TRBV28 and TRBJ1-1, with TRBD1 as a possible D gene (5 bases). CDR3 length: 13 residues. With 6 bases removed from V and 9 bases from J, the gap between germline ends came to 17 bases. CDR1 is MDHEN and CDR2 is SYDVKM in the germline V gene. CDR3 protein: CASSPMRGRKAFF. The CDR3 nucleotides read TGTGCCAGCAGCCCGATGAGGGGTAGAAAAGCTTTCTTT.

The chain links TRBV18 to TRBJ2-2, with 7 nucleotides matching TRBD1. The V gene end was trimmed by 4 bases and the J gene end by 2 bases; junction bases not matched to a gene: 4. Germline CDR1 and CDR2: KGHSH and LQKENI. The CDR3 contains 15 residues. This chain's CDR3 is CASSQGQVNTGELFF. The CDR3 DNA is TGTGCCAGCTCACAAGGACAGGTTAACACCGGGGAGCTGTTTTTT.

V gene TRBV9 combines with J gene TRBJ2-6; D is possibly TRBD1 or TRBD2 (5 bases each). Germline values: CDR1 SGDLS, CDR2 YYNGEE. The CDR3 length is 16 residues. Trimming stripped 3 bases from V and 4 bases from J, with 14 bases between. The CDR3 DNA reads as TGTGCCAGCAGCGCGGCCGGGGCAGCCGGGGCCAACGTCCTGACTTTC. Protein: CASSAAGAAGANVLTF.